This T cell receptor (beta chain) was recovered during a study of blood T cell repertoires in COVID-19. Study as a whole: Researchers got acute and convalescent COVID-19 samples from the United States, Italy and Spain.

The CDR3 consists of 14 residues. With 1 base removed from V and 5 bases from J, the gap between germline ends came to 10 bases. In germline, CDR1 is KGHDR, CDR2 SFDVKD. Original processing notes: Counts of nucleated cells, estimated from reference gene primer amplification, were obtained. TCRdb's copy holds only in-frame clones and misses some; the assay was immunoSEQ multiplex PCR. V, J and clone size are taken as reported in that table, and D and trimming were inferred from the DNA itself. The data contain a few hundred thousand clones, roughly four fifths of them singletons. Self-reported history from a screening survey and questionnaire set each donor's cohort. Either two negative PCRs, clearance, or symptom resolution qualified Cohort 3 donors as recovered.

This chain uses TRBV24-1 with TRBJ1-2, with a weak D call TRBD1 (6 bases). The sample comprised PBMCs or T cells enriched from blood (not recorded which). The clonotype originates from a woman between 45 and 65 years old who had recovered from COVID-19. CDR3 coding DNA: TGTGCCACCAGTGATTTTAACACAGGGTATGGCTACACCTTC. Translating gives CATSDFNTGYGYTF.